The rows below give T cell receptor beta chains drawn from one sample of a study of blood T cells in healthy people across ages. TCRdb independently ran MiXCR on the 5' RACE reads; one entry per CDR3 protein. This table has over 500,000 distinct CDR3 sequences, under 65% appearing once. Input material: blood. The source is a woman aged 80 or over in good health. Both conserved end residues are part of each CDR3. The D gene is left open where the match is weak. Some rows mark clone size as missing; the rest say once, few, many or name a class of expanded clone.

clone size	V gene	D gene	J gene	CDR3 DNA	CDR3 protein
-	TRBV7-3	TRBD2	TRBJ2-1	TGTGCCAGCAGCTTAACCCTGGGGAGCGGGGCCGGTCCCTACAATGAGCAGTTCTTC	CASSLTLGSGAGPYNEQFF
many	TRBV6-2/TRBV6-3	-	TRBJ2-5	TGTGCCAGCGGAACAGACCAAGAGACCCAGTACTTC	CASGTDQETQYF
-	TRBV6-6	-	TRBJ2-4	TGTGCCAGCAGCACCGAGAGTTGGGACATTCAGTACTTC	CASSTESWDIQYF
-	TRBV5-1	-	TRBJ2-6	TGCGCCAGCAGCTTGATCCTCCTCGGCAGCTCTGGGGCCAACGTCCTGACTTTC	CASSLILLGSSGANVLTF
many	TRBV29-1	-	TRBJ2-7	TGCAGCGTTGGAGGTGAGGAAAACGAGCAGTACTTC	CSVGGEENEQYF
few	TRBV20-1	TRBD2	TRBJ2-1	TGCAGTGCTAGAGATCAAGCGGGAGCCAATGAGCAGTTCTTC	CSARDQAGANEQFF
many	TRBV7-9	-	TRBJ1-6	TGTGCCAGCAGCTTCGGGTTGGGGATTTCACCCCTCCACTTT	CASSFGLGISPLHF
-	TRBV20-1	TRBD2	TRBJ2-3	TGCAGTGCTAGTAAGCGGGGGGGCCCAGATACGCAGTATTTT	CSASKRGGPDTQYF
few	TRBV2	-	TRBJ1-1	TGTGCCAGCAATAGGCAGAACACTGAAGCTTTCTTT	CASNRQNTEAFF
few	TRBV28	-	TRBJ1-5	TGTGCCACCCAACGTGGTGGCAATCAGCCCCAGCATTTT	CATQRGGNQPQHF
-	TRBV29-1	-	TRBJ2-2	TGCAGCGTTGAAGAAGGGAGGATCGGGGAGCTGTTTTTT	CSVEEGRIGELFF
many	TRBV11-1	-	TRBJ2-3	TGTGCCAGCAGCTTAGCGGTCGGACTGAGCACAGATACGCAGTATTTT	CASSLAVGLSTDTQYF
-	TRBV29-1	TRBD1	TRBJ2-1	TGCAGCGTTGGGACAGGGGGATACTACAATGAGCAGTTCTTC	CSVGTGGYYNEQFF
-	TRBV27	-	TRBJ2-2	TGTGCCAGCAGGTGGGGCACCGGGGAGCTGTTTTTT	CASRWGTGELFF
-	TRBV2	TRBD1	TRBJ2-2	TGTGCCAGCACTGCAGGACGGACAGGGGACTCCGGGGAGCTGTTTTTT	CASTAGRTGDSGELFF
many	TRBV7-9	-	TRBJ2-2	TGTGCCAGCAGCTCCCAGAGCGGCGGGAACACCGGGGAGCTGTTTTTT	CASSSQSGGNTGELFF
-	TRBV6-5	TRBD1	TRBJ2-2	TGTGCCAGCAGACCCGGGACAGCTTACACCGGGGAGCTGTTTTTT	CASRPGTAYTGELFF
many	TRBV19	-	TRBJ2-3	TGTGCCAGTAGTATAACGACTAGTGGTCGGGATACGCAGTATTTT	CASSITTSGRDTQYF
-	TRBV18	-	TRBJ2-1	TGTGCCAGCTCACGACAGGTTTCTGGCTACAATGAGCAGTTCTTC	CASSRQVSGYNEQFF
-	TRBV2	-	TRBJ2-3	TGTGCCACCAGGGGGGGGACTAGCACAGATACGCAGTATTTT	CATRGGTSTDTQYF
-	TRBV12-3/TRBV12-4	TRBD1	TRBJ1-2	TGTGCCAGCAGTCCCAGCCAGGGGGCGGGGGGCTACACCTTC	CASSPSQGAGGYTF
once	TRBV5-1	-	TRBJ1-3	TGCGCCAGCAGCTTGGCCGGAACAGGGAGAGGAAACACCATATATTTT	CASSLAGTGRGNTIYF
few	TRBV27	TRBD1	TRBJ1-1	TGTGCCAGCAGGTCTACCGGGACAGGAGAAGCTTTCTTT	CASRSTGTGEAFF
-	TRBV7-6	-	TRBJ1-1	TGTGCCAGCAGCCCCGTACGCGGGAGGGAAGCTTTCTTT	CASSPVRGREAFF
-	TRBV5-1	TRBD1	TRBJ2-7	TGCGCCAGCAGCCCGGGACAGGGGGGGTATAGCTCCTACGAGCAGTACTTC	CASSPGQGGYSSYEQYF
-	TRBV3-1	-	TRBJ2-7	TGTGCCAGCAGCCGCATGGACTACGAGCAGTACTTC	CASSRMDYEQYF
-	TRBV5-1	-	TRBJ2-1	TGCGCCAGCAGCTTGGACCGACAGATACCGTACAATGAGCAGTTCTTC	CASSLDRQIPYNEQFF
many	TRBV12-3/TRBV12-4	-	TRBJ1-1	TGTGCCAGCAGCATCCGGCAGGCGGGAGGGACTGAAGCTTTCTTT	CASSIRQAGGTEAFF
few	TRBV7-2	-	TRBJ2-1	TGTGCCAGCAACTTAGTCCGGTTCTTC	CASNLVRFF
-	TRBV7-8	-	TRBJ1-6	TGTGCCAGCAGCTTACACAGAGATTCACCCCTCCACTTT	CASSLHRDSPLHF
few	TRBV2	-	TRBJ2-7	TGTGCCAGCAGGCTCGAGGGGAGCTCCTACGAGCAGTACTTC	CASRLEGSSYEQYF
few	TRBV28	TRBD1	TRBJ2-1	TGTGCCAGCAGTCCTCCCGGGACAGCAATTCACAATGAGCAGTTCTTC	CASSPPGTAIHNEQFF
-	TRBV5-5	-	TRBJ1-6	TGTGCCAGCAGCCCTGACAGAGGGAGCTCCTATAATTCACCCCTCCACTTT	CASSPDRGSSYNSPLHF
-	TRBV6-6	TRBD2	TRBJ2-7	TGTGCCAGCAGCTCGTCTAGCGGGGGGTACTACGAGCAGTACTTC	CASSSSSGGYYEQYF
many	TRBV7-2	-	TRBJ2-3	TGTGCCAGCAGCTGGAAAGGGGATACGCAGTATTTT	CASSWKGDTQYF
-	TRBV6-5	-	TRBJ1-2	TGTGCCAGCAGTTACTCGGACAGCAACTATGGCTACACCTTC	CASSYSDSNYGYTF
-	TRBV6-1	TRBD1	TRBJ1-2	TGTGCCAGCAGTGAAGCGCTTGTGGACAGGGGAGGTGGCTACACCTTC	CASSEALVDRGGGYTF
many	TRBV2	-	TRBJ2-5	TGTGCCAGTACTACTCAGGGGTGGCAAGAGACCCAGTACTTC	CASTTQGWQETQYF
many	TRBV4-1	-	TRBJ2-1	TGCGCCAGCAGCCAACTCGACATGGGCATAAGTAGGGAGCAGTTCTTC	CASSQLDMGISREQFF
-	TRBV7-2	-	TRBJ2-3	TGTGCCAGCAGCTCGAGTGGTATAGATACGCAGTATTTT	CASSSSGIDTQYF
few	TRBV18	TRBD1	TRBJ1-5	TGTGCCAGCTCACTGTCCGGGACAGGGTCTTTTCAGCCCCAGCATTTT	CASSLSGTGSFQPQHF
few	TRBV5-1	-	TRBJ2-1	TGCGCCAGCAGCGCGGGCCCGTCGGGGGATGAGCAGTTCTTC	CASSAGPSGDEQFF
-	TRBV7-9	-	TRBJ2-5	TGTGCCAGCAGTTCTCTGAGTGGTAAATTTGGACAAGAGACCCAGTACTTC	CASSSLSGKFGQETQYF
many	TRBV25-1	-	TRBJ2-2	TGTGCCAGCAGCCCGGCGGGAACCGGGGAGCTGTTTTTT	CASSPAGTGELFF
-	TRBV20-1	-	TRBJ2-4	TGCAGTGCTAGATCATTTGACGTTCAGTACTTC	CSARSFDVQYF
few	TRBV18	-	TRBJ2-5	TGTGCCAGCTCGCCTAGGGGGGGTACCCCCTTTTTGCGGGAGCAGTACTTC	CASSPRGGTPFLREQYF
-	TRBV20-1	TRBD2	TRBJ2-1	TGCAGTGCTGGAAGAAGCGGGGGGGCCGGTTACAATGAGCAGTTCTTC	CSAGRSGGAGYNEQFF
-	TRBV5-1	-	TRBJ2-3	TGCGCCAGCAGCTTGGGGGGCCAGGAGTTGAATACGCAGTATTTT	CASSLGGQELNTQYF
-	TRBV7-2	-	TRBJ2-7	TGTGCCAGCAGCTTAGTTCTTAGAATTGGGGCCTACGAGCAGTACTTC	CASSLVLRIGAYEQYF
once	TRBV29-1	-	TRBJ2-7	TGCAGCGTTGAGGAGGACAGCTACGAGCAGTACTTC	CSVEEDSYEQYF
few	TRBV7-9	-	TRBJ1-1	TGTGCCAGCAGCTTCGGGCTATCGGGGGGGACTTTCTTT	CASSFGLSGGTFF
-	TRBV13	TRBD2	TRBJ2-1	TGTGCCAGCAGCTTTCTGTCTAGCGGGAGGCTTGAGCAGTTCTTC	CASSFLSSGRLEQFF
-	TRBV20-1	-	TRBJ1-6	TGCAGTGCTGGCCCCGGGGACTATAATTCACCCCTCCACTTT	CSAGPGDYNSPLHF
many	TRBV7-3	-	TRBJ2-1	TGTGCCAGCAGCTTGGCCCCACCGTACAATGAGCAGTTCTTC	CASSLAPPYNEQFF
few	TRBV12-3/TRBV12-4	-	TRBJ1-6	TGTGCCAGCAGTTTCACCGGGGGCCTTTCACCCCTCCACTTT	CASSFTGGLSPLHF
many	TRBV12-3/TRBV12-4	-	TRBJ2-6	TGTGCCAGCACCGGGGGCTTCCCTGGGGCCAACGTCCTGACTTTC	CASTGGFPGANVLTF
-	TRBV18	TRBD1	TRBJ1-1	TGTGCCAGCTCACAAGGGACAGGGGGAGTAGGCACTGAAGCTTTCTTT	CASSQGTGGVGTEAFF